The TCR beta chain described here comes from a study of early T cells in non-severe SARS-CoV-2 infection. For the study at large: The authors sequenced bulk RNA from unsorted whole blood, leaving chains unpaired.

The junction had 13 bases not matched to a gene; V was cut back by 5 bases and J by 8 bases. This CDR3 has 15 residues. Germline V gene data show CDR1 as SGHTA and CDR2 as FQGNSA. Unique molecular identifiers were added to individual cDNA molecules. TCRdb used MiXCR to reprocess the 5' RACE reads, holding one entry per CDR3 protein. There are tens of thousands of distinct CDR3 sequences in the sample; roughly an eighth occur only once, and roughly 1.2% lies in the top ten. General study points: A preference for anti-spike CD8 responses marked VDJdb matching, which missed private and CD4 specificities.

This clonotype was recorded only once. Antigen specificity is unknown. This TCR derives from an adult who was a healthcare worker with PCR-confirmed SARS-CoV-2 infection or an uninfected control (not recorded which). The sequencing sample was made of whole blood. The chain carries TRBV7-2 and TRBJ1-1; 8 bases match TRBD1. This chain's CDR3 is CASSALVRGTGEAFF. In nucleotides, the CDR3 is TGTGCCAGCAGCGCTCTTGTCCGCGGGACAGGCGAAGCTTTCTTT.